Each of the 26 T cell receptor beta chains below was sequenced from the same sample in a study of control samples from healthy donors and cancer patients. Method: immunoSEQ multiplex PCR; TCRdb's copy keeps in-frame clones and lacks some. The sample includes about 98,000 clones, 75% to 85% of them seen just once. Sample: blood. These receptors all stem from a woman aged 25 to 39 in good health.

CDR3 nucleotide sequence: TGTGCCACAGCACGAGGCTACGAGCAGTACTTC. This gives the protein CATARGYEQYF. The chain carries TRBV15 and TRBJ2-7; the D is unclear. This CDR3 comprises 11 residues. V lost 9 bases, J lost 3 bases, and 9 bases lay in between. Germline lookup yields CDR1 LNHNV and CDR2 YYDKDF (reference sequence).

The chain employs TRBV4-2 and TRBJ1-4; TRBD1 matches 7 bases. CDR1 and CDR2 from the germline V gene are LGHNA and YNFKEQ. This CDR3 has 15 amino acids. The ends lost 1 base at V and 6 bases at J; junction bases unmatched: 5. The DNA for the CDR3 is TGTGCCAGCAGCCAAGTTGCCGGGACAGATGAAAAACTGTTTTTT. This gives the protein CASSQVAGTDEKLFF.

The V gene is TRBV6-5, the J gene TRBJ1-2; D gene unclear. The CDR3 runs 15 residues. V gave up 7 bases and J gave up 3 bases, with 18 bases separating them. Germline CDR1 and CDR2: MNHEY and SVGAGI. In DNA, the CDR3 is TGTGCCAGCACCCCCCGTGACTCGCCTTACTATGGCTACACCTTC. This sequence encodes CASTPRDSPYYGYTF.

The chain recombines TRBV11-2 with TRBJ1-1; D might be TRBD1 (5 bases). V lost 8 bases and J 5 bases, leaving 12 bases between the germline ends. Per germline, CDR1 SGHAT and CDR2 FQNNGV. This CDR3 spans 12 amino acids. The CDR3 sequence: CASEIGGTEAFF. In DNA form, the CDR3 reads TGTGCCAGCGAGATCGGGGGGACTGAAGCTTTCTTT.

CDR3 loop: CASRGGMTEYYGYTF. The CDR3 DNA sequence: TGTGCCAGCAGGGGGGGGATGACAGAATACTATGGCTACACCTTC. The chain employs TRBV6-5 and TRBJ1-2; tentatively, D is TRBD1 (5 bases). In germline, CDR1 is MNHEY, CDR2 SVGAGI. V lost 6 bases to trimming and J lost 3 bases, with 17 bases between them. The CDR3 is 15 residues long.

This clone was counted between two and nine times. V usage is TRBV20-1 and J usage is TRBJ1-5, with D unresolved. V lost 3 bases and J 0 bases, leaving 9 bases between the germline ends. This CDR3 contains 14 residues. Per germline, CDR1 DFQATT and CDR2 SNEGSKA (reference sequence). The CDR3 nucleotides are TGCAGTGCTAGTCGTAGTACTAGCAATCAGCCCCAGCATTTT. Its translation is CSASRSTSNQPQHF.

The chain uses TRBV27 and TRBJ2-7, with a weak D call TRBD1 (6 bases). This CDR3 comprises 19 residues. The V end was cut by 1 base, the J end by 2 bases, with 24 bases between. The V gene's germline CDR1 is MNHEY and CDR2 SMNVEV (reference sequence). CDR3 protein: CASSLLDLFEDSKTYEQYF. The CDR3, as DNA: TGTGCCAGCAGTTTATTGGACCTTTTTGAGGACAGCAAAACCTACGAGCAGTACTTC.

The V and J genes are TRBV29-1 and TRBJ2-3; TRBD2 aligns across 13 bases. The germline V gene encodes CDR1 SQVTM and CDR2 ANQGSEA. V lost 6 bases and J lost 0; bases outside the gene matches: 9. This CDR3 contains 17 residues. CDR3 loop: CSVAYRLAGGSTDTQYF. In DNA, the CDR3 is TGCAGCGTCGCCTACCGACTAGCGGGGGGTAGCACAGATACGCAGTATTTT.

The chain employs TRBV6-2 or TRBV6-3 and TRBJ1-5; 10 bases are a match to TRBD1. V lost 2 bases to trimming and J lost 4 bases; unmatched junction nucleotides: 2. The germline V gene has CDR1 MNHEY and CDR2 SVGEGT. This CDR3 is built from 15 residues. This CDR3 is CASSYPGQGNQPQHF. DNA for the CDR3: TGTGCCAGCAGTTACCCGGGACAGGGGAATCAGCCCCAGCATTTT.

This chain joins TRBV4-3 and TRBJ2-1; 8 positions agree with TRBD2. Germline trimming cut 0 bases from V and 4 bases from J; bases unmatched to any gene: 5. The CDR3 runs 16 residues. Germline CDR1 LGHNA, CDR2 YSLEER. DNA for the CDR3: TGCGCCAGCAGCCAAGATGCGGGGGGCGCTTACAATGAGCAGTTCTTC. Amino acid sequence: CASSQDAGGAYNEQFF.

This clone was seen only once. The chain is built from TRBV4-3 and TRBJ1-2; 7 bases align to TRBD1. V gave up 0 bases and J gave up 5 bases; unmatched junction bases: 6. The germline V gene has CDR1 LGHNA and CDR2 YSLEER. The CDR3 extends over 15 amino acids. The CDR3 loop is CASSQEDRQGYGYTF. CDR3 in DNA: TGCGCCAGCAGCCAAGAAGACAGACAGGGTTATGGCTACACCTTC.

The rearrangement links TRBV27 to TRBJ2-3; 7 bases line up with TRBD1. The germline V gene has CDR1 MNHEY and CDR2 SMNVEV (reference sequence). After removal of 0 bases from V and 6 bases from J, the junction contained 6 bases not matched to a gene. The CDR3 has 15 residues. In DNA, the CDR3 is TGTGCCAGCAGTTTATCGGGACAGAACACTGATACGCAGTATTTT. Translating gives CASSLSGQNTDTQYF.

This CDR3 reads CASSFYGQGGTGELFF. CDR3 nucleotide sequence: TGTGCCAGCAGTTTTTACGGACAGGGGGGGACCGGGGAGCTGTTTTTT. The rearrangement joins TRBV27 to TRBJ2-2; the match to TRBD1 covers 10 bases. V lost 3 bases to trimming and J lost 5 bases; unmatched junction nucleotides: 6. The CDR3 consists of 16 residues. Per the germline V gene, CDR1 is MNHEY and CDR2 is SMNVEV (reference sequence).

The J gene is TRBJ2-5, the V gene TRBV24-1; D remains unclear. Between the trimmed V and J ends, which lost 1 base and 3 bases, there was a span of 5 bases. Germline-derived CDR1 and CDR2 are KGHDR and SFDVKD. The CDR3 has 13 amino acids. CDR3 DNA: TGTGCCACCAGTGATTTCCCAGAAGAGACCCAGTACTTC. Translation: CATSDFPEETQYF.

This rearrangement joins TRBV19 to TRBJ1-5; maybe TRBD1 (5 bases). Germline V gene data show CDR1 as LNHDA and CDR2 as SQIVND (reference sequence). This CDR3 contains 17 residues. V lost 3 bases and J lost 1, with 16 bases in between. In DNA form, the CDR3 reads TGTGCCAGTAGTATCCGGCGGGGGGGGAGGAGCAATCAGCCCCAGCATTTT. Protein: CASSIRRGGRSNQPQHF.

The J gene is TRBJ1-5, the V gene TRBV6-2 or TRBV6-3; tentatively, D is TRBD1 (5 bases). Germline assignment: CDR1 MNHEY and CDR2 SVGEGT. V was trimmed by 7 bases and J by 2 bases, leaving 15 bases between them. The CDR3 runs to 15 residues. CDR3 bases: TGTGCCAGCACCCCCCAGGGTGTCGGCAATCAGCCCCAGCATTTT. Translating it yields CASTPQGVGNQPQHF.

The rearrangement uses TRBV4-2 and TRBJ2-7; possible D gene TRBD2, 5 bases. The CDR3 has 14 residues. Trimming took off 0 bases at V and 4 bases at J, with 10 bases between the two ends. CDR1 and CDR2 from the germline V gene are LGHNA and YNFKEQ. This chain's CDR3 is CASSQDPPGYEQYF. The CDR3 DNA reads as TGTGCCAGCAGCCAAGATCCCCCGGGATACGAGCAGTACTTC.

This clone showed up just once. The chain has TRBV9 and TRBJ2-6; 7 bases align to TRBD1. Germline assignment: CDR1 SGDLS and CDR2 YYNGEE. V shed 2 bases, J shed 7 bases, and the junction held 9 bases outside the gene matches. CDR3 size: 16 residues. Written as DNA, the CDR3 is TGTGCCAGCAGCGTCCGGGACAGAGATTTTGCCAACGTCCTGACTTTC. Translation: CASSVRDRDFANVLTF. Full variable domain (outside the CDR3, taken from reference TRBV9 and TRBJ2-6): DSGVTQTPKHLITATGQRVTLRCSPRSGDLSVYWYQQSLDQGLQFLIQYYNGEERAKGNILERFSAQQFPDLHSELNLSSLELGDSALYFCASSVRDRDFANVLTFGAGSRLTVL.

The chain has TRBV20-1 and TRBJ1-2; TRBD1 matches at 8 bases. The CDR3 extends over 11 amino acids. From germline, CDR1 is DFQATT and CDR2 SNEGSKA (reference sequence). V trimming: 5 bases; J trimming: 6 bases; junction bases outside the gene matches: 2. The CDR3 spells CSASDRDGYTF. The CDR3, as DNA: TGCAGTGCTTCGGACAGGGATGGCTACACCTTC.

The V and J genes are TRBV19 and TRBJ2-5; 13 bases line up with TRBD2. CDR3 size: 15 residues. With 3 bases clipped from V and 5 bases from J, the junction kept 3 bases outside the gene matches. The germline V gene encodes CDR1 LNHDA and CDR2 SQIVND (reference sequence). CDR3 loop: CASSMGLAGIETQYF. DNA of the CDR3: TGTGCCAGTAGTATGGGACTAGCGGGGATCGAGACCCAGTACTTC.

The genes are TRBV6-5 and TRBJ2-3; D is unclear. V gave up 4 bases and J gave up 9 bases, with 11 bases separating them. Germline-derived CDR1 and CDR2 are MNHEY and SVGAGI. The CDR3 has 12 amino acids. In DNA form, the CDR3 reads TGTGCCAGCAGTTCCCACATGGGGACGCAGTATTTT. It specifies CASSSHMGTQYF.

This clone was observed once. This rearrangement joins TRBV4-3 to TRBJ1-6, with D possibly TRBD1 on 6 matching bases. Germline values: CDR1 LGHNA, CDR2 YSLEER. V was clipped by 2 bases and J by 4 bases, with 12 bases between them. This CDR3 is 16 amino acids long. The CDR3 protein is CASSQSPQGYNSPLHF. The CDR3 nucleotides read TGCGCCAGCAGCCAATCGCCCCAGGGGTATAATTCACCCCTCCACTTT.

The chain combines TRBV10-2 with TRBJ1-1; 9 bases line up with TRBD1. With V trimmed by 5 bases and J by 0 bases, 10 bases remained unmatched. CDR1 is WSHSY, CDR2 SAAADI, per germline. The CDR3 covers 17 residues. The CDR3 coding sequence is TGCGCCAGCAGTCGCAAGACAGGGGGATCGGTGAACACTGAAGCTTTCTTT. It is translated as CASSRKTGGSVNTEAFF.

The CDR3 loop reads CASSQREGLTQYF. CDR3 sequence (DNA): TGTGCCAGCAGCCAGAGGGAGGGCCTTACGCAGTATTTT. The chain employs TRBV4-2 and TRBJ2-3; 7 bases are a match to TRBD2. With V trimmed by 3 bases and J by 8 bases, 5 bases remained unmatched. This CDR3 has 13 amino acids. Per germline, CDR1 LGHNA and CDR2 YNFKEQ.

The chain recombines TRBV5-4 with TRBJ2-2; D not certain. The CDR3 has 14 residues. The V end was cut by 3 bases, the J end by 6 bases, with 12 bases between. From germline, CDR1 is SGHNT and CDR2 YYREEE (reference sequence). The CDR3 sequence: CASSSLRAPGELFF. CDR3 bases: TGTGCCAGCAGCTCGCTCCGGGCCCCCGGGGAGCTGTTTTTT.

The rearrangement joins TRBV5-4 to TRBJ1-6, with D possibly being TRBD1 (5 bases). Germline-derived CDR1 and CDR2 are SGHNT and YYREEE (reference sequence). The CDR3 runs to 16 residues. Trimming stripped 5 bases from V and 9 bases from J, with 21 bases between. The CDR3 here is CASSYRGSRSTSPLHF. CDR3 DNA sequence: TGTGCCAGCAGTTACCGGGGGTCGAGGTCGACTTCACCCCTCCACTTT.